This passage covers 17 T cell receptor beta chains from one sample sequenced in a study of neurological immune-mediated disorders. Time point given: longitudinal time-point 1 (baseline). TCRdb reprocessed the 5' RACE reads via MiXCR and lists one record per CDR3 protein. The repertoire consists of tens of thousands of distinct CDR3 sequences, with roughly 10% occurring once and the leading ten covering 5% to 8.5%. Sequencing was done on a sample of PBMCs. These receptors were taken from a male donor with HTLV-1-associated myelopathy (HAM/TSP).

This clonotype was seen repeatedly, ten times or more. The rearrangement uses TRBV7-8 and TRBJ1-2; D not resolved. The V and J ends lost 0 bases and 8 bases respectively, with 13 bases between them. The CDR3 has 14 amino acids. Germline V CDR1 and CDR2: SGHVS, FQNEAQ. CDR3 sequence: CASSLAPTAWGYTF. The CDR3 DNA is TGTGCCAGCAGCTTAGCGCCGACTGCATGGGGCTACACCTTC. Combining the CDR3 with reference TRBV7-8 and TRBJ1-2 gives the whole variable domain GAGVSQSPRYKVAKRGQDVALRCDPISGHVSLFWYQQALGQGPEFLTYFQNEAQLDKSGLPSDRFFAERPEGSVSTLKIQRTQQEDSAVYLCASSLAPTAWGYTFGSGTRLTVV.

This clonotype was counted a few times. CDR3 sequence (DNA): TGTGCCAGCAGACCCCGGGTTCTGGCGGAGACCCAGTACTTC. It translates to CASRPRVLAETQYF. The rearrangement joins TRBV6-5 to TRBJ2-5; unclear D gene. The germline gives CDR1 MNHEY, CDR2 SVGAGI. The ends were cut back, 6 bases at V and 5 bases at J, with 16 bases in the middle. The CDR3 runs 14 residues.

This chain joins TRBV7-8 and TRBJ2-7; the D is unclear. Trimming cost V 2 bases and J 3 bases, with 8 bases left between them. CDR1 and CDR2 from the germline V gene are SGHVS and FQNEAQ. The CDR3 is 13 residues long. The CDR3 DNA reads as TGTGCCAGCAGCTTACTCGACAACTACGAGCAGTACTTC. Encoded protein: CASSLLDNYEQYF. Full variable domain (rest looked up from reference TRBV7-8 and TRBJ2-7): GAGVSQSPRYKVAKRGQDVALRCDPISGHVSLFWYQQALGQGPEFLTYFQNEAQLDKSGLPSDRFFAERPEGSVSTLKIQRTQQEDSAVYLCASSLLDNYEQYFGPGTRLTVT.

This clonotype was detected ten times or more. This chain joins TRBV5-1 and TRBJ2-7; TRBD1 aligns across 8 bases. Germline CDR1 and CDR2: SGHRS and YFSETQ. Trimming took 0 bases from V and 0 from J; bases not matched to a gene: 2. The CDR3 is 15 residues long. CDR3 sequence: CASSLGTGSSYEQYF. Here the CDR3 DNA reads TGCGCCAGCAGCTTGGGGACAGGGAGCTCCTACGAGCAGTACTTC. Looking up the rest from reference TRBV5-1 and TRBJ2-7 gives the full variable domain: KAGVTQTPRYLIKTRGQQVTLSCSPISGHRSVSWYQQTPGQGLQFLFEYFSETQRNKGNFPGRFSGRQFSNSRSEMNVSTLELGDSALYLCASSLGTGSSYEQYFGPGTRLTVT.

This clonotype occurred many times. The chain couples TRBV7-2 to TRBJ2-7; weak D call: TRBD2 (6 bases). Trimming cost V 4 bases and J 6 bases, with 16 bases left between them. CDR1 is SGHTA and CDR2 is FQGNSA in the germline V gene. CDR3 length: 14 residues. CDR3 sequence reads: CASSSVPGVGEQYF. The CDR3 bases are TGTGCCAGCAGCTCAGTACCGGGGGTCGGCGAGCAGTACTTC.

This clonotype was recorded many times. The rearrangement joins TRBV9 to TRBJ1-6, with a possible D match to TRBD1 (6 bases). This CDR3 is 14 amino acids long. The V end was cut by 4 bases, the J end by 18 bases, with 23 bases between. Germline CDR1 reads SGDLS; CDR2 reads YYNGEE. CDR3 in amino acids: CASSPHPNRAQPHF. The CDR3 DNA sequence: TGTGCCAGCAGCCCGCACCCCAACAGGGCTCAGCCCCACTTT.

This clonotype was detected ten times or more. This sequence joins TRBV28 and TRBJ1-2; D call uncertain. Germline V CDR1 and CDR2: MDHEN, SYDVKM. V lost 5 bases to trimming and J lost 5 bases, with 18 bases between them. The CDR3 extends over 15 amino acids. CDR3 DNA sequence: TGTGCCAGCAGTGACACTCGGGGTCGCAGATATGGCTACACCTTC. This codes for CASSDTRGRRYGYTF.

This clonotype has a count of ten or more. V and J are TRBV4-3 and TRBJ2-7, with a weak D call TRBD2 (6 bases). V lost 0 bases to trimming and J lost 10 bases, with 13 bases between them. This CDR3 spans 13 amino acids. The germline V gene encodes CDR1 LGHNA and CDR2 YSLEER. CDR3 DNA sequence: TGCGCCAGCAGCCAAGATGGCGGGGTTCAACAGTACTTC. Translating gives CASSQDGGVQQYF.

This clonotype occurred many times. This chain uses TRBV20-1 with TRBJ2-1, with TRBD2 matching over 8 bases. There are 21 residues in the CDR3. V lost 2 bases and J lost 0; bases outside the gene matches: 21. CDR1 DFQATT and CDR2 SNEGSKA come from the germline V gene (reference sequence). This chain's CDR3 is CSARSVAGKKGTRSSYNEQFF. CDR3 DNA: TGCAGTGCTAGATCGGTAGCGGGGAAAAAAGGAACTAGAAGCTCCTACAATGAGCAGTTCTTC.

This clonotype was recorded many times. V gene TRBV9 combines with J gene TRBJ1-4; D remains ambiguous. Germline CDR1 is SGDLS and CDR2 is YYNGEE. This CDR3 is 15 amino acids long. V shed 3 bases and J shed 5 bases, with 14 bases lying between them. CDR3 DNA sequence: TGTGCCAGCAGCGCCGCCCTGACTGAAAATGAAAAACTGTTTTTT. Protein product: CASSAALTENEKLFF. Variable domain in full (rest from reference TRBV9 and TRBJ1-4): DSGVTQTPKHLITATGQRVTLRCSPRSGDLSVYWYQQSLDQGLQFLIQYYNGEERAKGNILERFSAQQFPDLHSELNLSSLELGDSALYFCASSAALTENEKLFFGSGTQLSVL.

This clonotype occurred many times. As DNA, the CDR3 is TGTGCCAGCAGCTTAGACCGGGACAGAAGAAACTATGGCTACACCTTC. Amino acids: CASSLDRDRRNYGYTF. This chain joins TRBV7-2 and TRBJ1-2; TRBD1 matches 7 bases. V dropped 1 base and J dropped 2; count of bases not matched to a gene: 7. The CDR3 sequence is 16 residues long. Germline lookup yields CDR1 SGHTA and CDR2 FQGNSA.

The table lists this clonotype with many counts. The DNA of the CDR3 is TGCGCCAGCAGCTTGGCCATAACGGCCAATGAGCAGTTCTTC. Protein sequence: CASSLAITANEQFF. The chain is built from TRBV5-1 and TRBJ2-1; D gene uncertain. CDR3 length: 14 amino acids. Germline values: CDR1 SGHRS, CDR2 YFSETQ. Deletions cut 0 bases from V and 6 bases from J, with 10 bases between.

This clonotype was found many times. This chain uses TRBV13 with TRBJ1-1; no reliable D call. Per the germline V gene, CDR1 is PRHDT and CDR2 is FYEKMQ (reference sequence). The CDR3 has 14 residues. Trimming pared 6 bases from V and 5 bases from J, leaving 16 bases between. CDR3 sequence (DNA): TGTGCCAGCAGACACTCTACTCTGGGGACTGAAGCTTTCTTT. Residues: CASRHSTLGTEAFF.

The sample holds a few counts of this clonotype. The chain is built from TRBV20-1 and TRBJ2-5; D remains ambiguous. The length of the CDR3 is 11 residues. Germline V gene lookup returns CDR1 DFQATT and CDR2 SNEGSKA (reference sequence). Trimming pared 5 bases from V and 5 bases from J, leaving 9 bases between. CDR3 in amino acids: CSAVGGETQYF. As DNA, the CDR3 is TGCAGTGCTGTCGGTGGGGAGACCCAGTACTTC.

This clonotype has at least ten counts. V usage is TRBV11-2 and J usage is TRBJ2-3; 7 nucleotides align to TRBD2. Germline loops: CDR1 SGHAT, CDR2 FQNNGV. The CDR3 is made up of 17 amino acids. The ends lost 0 bases at V and 5 bases at J; junction bases unmatched: 11. CDR3 in DNA: TGTGCCAGCAGCTTAGATCGGGGGGTGGAAGGCGTAGATACGCAGTATTTT. Translation: CASSLDRGVEGVDTQYF.

This clonotype has at least ten counts. The chain links TRBV6-1 to TRBJ2-2, with D unresolved. The germline V gene has CDR1 MNHNS and CDR2 SASEGT. Trimming took 3 bases from V and 3 from J, leaving 11 bases between them. The CDR3 consists of 15 residues. The CDR3 loop is CASSETVTDTGELFF. The DNA of the CDR3 is TGTGCCAGCAGTGAGACCGTCACGGACACCGGGGAGCTGTTTTTT.

The gene calls are TRBV20-1 and TRBJ2-7; 7 bases match TRBD1. Trimming removed 6 bases from V and 0 bases from J; junction bases left unmatched: 2. This CDR3 is built from 12 residues. Germline CDR1 and CDR2: DFQATT and SNEGSKA (reference sequence). This CDR3 is CSANRGSYEQYF. The CDR3 DNA reads TGCAGTGCGAACAGGGGCTCCTACGAGCAGTACTTC.